Following are 16 T cell receptor beta chains from one sample sequenced in a study of blood T cell repertoires in COVID-19. Method: immunoSEQ multiplex PCR; TCRdb's copy keeps in-frame clones and lacks some. The table has 280,000 or so clones, approximately 85% seen once; the top ten hold roughly 2.2%. Sequencing input: PBMCs or T cells enriched from blood (not recorded which). The receptors shown here come from a man aged 25-40 years who had recovered from COVID-19.

The V and J genes are TRBV7-9 and TRBJ1-2, with 7 bases matching TRBD1. The V and J ends lost 4 bases and 8 bases, in that order; junction bases with no gene match: 10. Germline assignment: CDR1 SEHNR and CDR2 FQNEAQ (reference sequence). The CDR3 is 14 amino acids. The CDR3 sequence is CASSSSTGINGYTF. The DNA of the CDR3 is TGTGCCAGCAGCTCGTCGACAGGGATCAACGGCTACACCTTC.

This sequence joins TRBV2 and TRBJ2-3; a weak D match, TRBD2 (6 bases). V was pared by 8 bases and J by 5 bases, with 14 bases between. CDR1 and CDR2 from the germline V gene are SNHLY and FYNNEI. This CDR3 comprises 13 residues. The CDR3 spells CASRLASQDTQYF. The CDR3 DNA reads TGTGCCAGCCGTCTAGCGTCTCAAGATACGCAGTATTTT.

The genes are TRBV12-5 and TRBJ1-5; no definite D call. CDR1 is LGHNT and CDR2 is FRNRAP in the germline V gene. Deletions cut 9 bases from V and 2 bases from J, with 11 bases between. This CDR3 is built from 13 residues. CDR3 coding DNA: TGTGCTAGCAGTGGGAGTGGCAATCAGCCCCAGCATTTT. Translated: CASSGSGNQPQHF.

This clone showed up just once. The rearrangement uses TRBV5-4 and TRBJ2-1; TRBD1 aligns across 10 bases. The CDR3 has 15 residues. In germline, CDR1 is SGHNT, CDR2 YYREEE (reference sequence). V gave up 4 bases and J gave up 1 base; unmatched junction bases: 2. In DNA, the CDR3 is TGTGCCAGCAGCCCGGACAGGGGGTCCTACAATGAGCAGTTCTTC. The encoded protein is CASSPDRGSYNEQFF.

This CDR3 is CSVVAGNEQFF. CDR3 in DNA: TGCAGCGTTGTTGCCGGGAATGAGCAGTTCTTC. V usage is TRBV29-1 and J usage is TRBJ2-1; no definite D call. With 4 bases removed from V and 7 bases from J, the gap between germline ends came to 8 bases. The germline CDR1 and CDR2 sequences are SQVTM and ANQGSEA. CDR3 length: 11 amino acids.

The chain employs TRBV19 and TRBJ1-1; 11 bases are shared with TRBD1. Germline trimming cut 2 bases from V and 5 bases from J; bases unmatched to any gene: 4. The CDR3 length is 15 residues. Germline CDR1 is LNHDA and CDR2 is SQIVND (reference sequence). The CDR3 loop reads CASSIRDRGDTEAFF. The CDR3 DNA reads TGTGCCAGTAGTATAAGGGACAGGGGGGATACTGAAGCTTTCTTT.

This clone was counted only a few times. The V gene is TRBV4-1, the J gene TRBJ1-1; the D gene is possibly TRBD1 (6 bases). The V end lost 0 bases, the J end lost 4 bases, and 9 bases lay between the germline ends. Germline CDR1 MGHRA, CDR2 YSYEKL. The CDR3 length is 14 residues. In DNA, the CDR3 is TGCGCCAGCAGCCAAGATACCAGGGGCACTGAAGCTTTCTTT. This gives the protein CASSQDTRGTEAFF.

This chain uses TRBV7-8 with TRBJ2-2; D not resolved. V lost 5 bases, J lost 4 bases, and 17 bases lay in between. The CDR3 loop spans 16 amino acids. Germline CDR1 reads SGHVS; CDR2 reads FQNEAQ. CDR3 sequence: CASSIPSAGITGELFF. For the CDR3, the DNA is TGTGCCAGCAGCATCCCTAGTGCTGGAATCACCGGGGAGCTGTTTTTT.

The genes are TRBV20-1 and TRBJ1-3, with 7 positions matching TRBD1. Trimming at V came to 3 bases and at J to 0 bases, leaving 5 bases not matched to a gene. The CDR3 runs to 15 residues. Germline-derived CDR1 and CDR2 are DFQATT and SNEGSKA (reference sequence). Here the CDR3 reads CSASKGTVSGNTIYF. The CDR3 region has the DNA TGCAGTGCTAGTAAGGGGACAGTCTCTGGAAACACCATATATTTT.

The J gene is TRBJ1-5, the V gene TRBV29-1; tentative D call: TRBD1 (6 bases). V was cut by 4 bases and J by 2 bases, with 6 bases left in between. The CDR3 covers 12 residues. The germline gives CDR1 SQVTM, CDR2 ANQGSEA. The CDR3 DNA sequence: TGCAGCGTTGGACAGGGCAATCAGCCCCAGCATTTT. Residues: CSVGQGNQPQHF.

There are a few counts of this clone. The rearrangement uses TRBV5-4 and TRBJ1-6, with D possibly matching TRBD1 (5 bases). The CDR3 is 15 residues long. V dropped 4 bases and J dropped 9 bases, with 17 bases sitting between them. Germline CDR1 is SGHNT and CDR2 is YYREEE (reference sequence). The CDR3 DNA is TGTGCCAGCAGCCCCCGGGCCACCCAGGGTTCACCCCTCCACTTT. Amino acid sequence: CASSPRATQGSPLHF.

The rearrangement joins TRBV14 to TRBJ2-7; D is uncertain. In germline, CDR1 is SGHDN, CDR2 FVKESK. The CDR3 is made up of 14 amino acids. The ends were cut back, 0 bases at V and 3 bases at J, with 9 bases in the middle. In DNA, the CDR3 is TGTGCCAGCAGCCAAGACGGCGGTTTCTACGAGCAGTACTTC. Translating it yields CASSQDGGFYEQYF.

The chain links TRBV6-5 to TRBJ1-2, with 8 bases identical to TRBD1. CDR3 length: 14 amino acids. Trimming cost V 7 bases and J 10 bases; bases outside gene matches: 14. The V gene's germline CDR1 is MNHEY and CDR2 SVGAGI. This chain's CDR3 is CASKGTTGAILYTF. The CDR3 coding sequence is TGTGCCAGCAAGGGGACGACAGGGGCGATTCTCTACACCTTC.

Note on this clone: A read error is possible here, since a much larger clone lies one base away. The rearrangement uses TRBV6-4 and TRBJ1-2; no reliable D call. The CDR3 totals 13 residues. CDR1 MRHNA and CDR2 SNTAGT come from the germline V gene. Trimming took off 6 bases at V and 0 bases at J, with 8 bases between the two ends. In nucleotides, the CDR3 is TGTGCCAGCAGGGCAGGCCCTAACTATGGCTACACCTTC. This gives the protein CASRAGPNYGYTF.

CDR3 region: CASSPERGGRYEQYF. CDR3 in DNA: TGTGCCAGCAGTCCCGAGCGGGGGGGCCGGTACGAGCAGTACTTC. The J gene is TRBJ2-7, the V gene TRBV6-5; 10 bases agree with TRBD2. Trimming cost V 5 bases and J 4 bases; bases outside gene matches: 8. The CDR3 runs to 15 residues. Germline V gene data show CDR1 as MNHEY and CDR2 as SVGAGI.

This clone has more than one count but fewer than ten. The rearrangement links TRBV7-2 to TRBJ1-1; D ambiguous. V lost 1 base and J lost 0, with 9 bases in between. The germline V gene encodes CDR1 SGHTA and CDR2 FQGNSA. The CDR3 runs to 15 residues. The CDR3 nucleotides are TGTGCCAGCAGCTTAGAAGGCAGGTTGAACACTGAAGCTTTCTTT. It codes for CASSLEGRLNTEAFF.